This T cell receptor (beta chain) is from a study of blood T cell repertoires in COVID-19. The CDR3 sequence is 13 residues long. Germline V gene data show CDR1 as SGHTA and CDR2 as FQGNSA. J was trimmed by 9 bases and V by 1 base; bases with no gene match: 3. Per the original data handling: From reference gene primer amplification, estimates of nucleated cell counts were derived. The repertoire was sequenced with immunoSEQ multiplex PCR; TCRdb's copy has only in-frame clones and lacks some. V and J calls and clone size come straight from that table; D and trimming were deduced from the DNA. The table has 160,000 or so clones, more than 85% seen once.

This sequence was found in a woman aged 60-75 years with COVID-19, enrolled during active disease. The sample taken for sequencing was peripheral blood. This chain links TRBV7-2 with TRBJ1-5; the match to TRBD1 covers 7 bases. The CDR3 region has the DNA TGTGCCAGCAGCTTAGGATCAGGGGGGCCCCAGCATTTT. The encoded protein is CASSLGSGGPQHF.